The clone carrying this TCR beta chain was counted a single time. Here immunoSEQ multiplex PCR was the method, and the copy in TCRdb shows in-frame clones only, minus some. The table includes under 200,000 clones, 84% detected once. The sample belongs to a study of blood T cell repertoires in COVID-19. The CDR3 covers 16 residues. Germline V lookup: CDR1 LNHDA, CDR2 SQIVND (reference sequence). V was clipped by 5 bases and J by 7 bases, with 24 bases between them. This sequence was found in a woman aged 70-85 years with COVID-19, enrolled during active disease. The chain is built from TRBV19 and TRBJ2-7; D is possibly TRBD1 (5 bases). Material: peripheral blood. This CDR3 reads CASSSPARARAREQYF. As DNA, the CDR3 is TGTGCCAGTAGTTCTCCCGCCCGGGCCAGGGCGAGGGAGCAGTACTTC.